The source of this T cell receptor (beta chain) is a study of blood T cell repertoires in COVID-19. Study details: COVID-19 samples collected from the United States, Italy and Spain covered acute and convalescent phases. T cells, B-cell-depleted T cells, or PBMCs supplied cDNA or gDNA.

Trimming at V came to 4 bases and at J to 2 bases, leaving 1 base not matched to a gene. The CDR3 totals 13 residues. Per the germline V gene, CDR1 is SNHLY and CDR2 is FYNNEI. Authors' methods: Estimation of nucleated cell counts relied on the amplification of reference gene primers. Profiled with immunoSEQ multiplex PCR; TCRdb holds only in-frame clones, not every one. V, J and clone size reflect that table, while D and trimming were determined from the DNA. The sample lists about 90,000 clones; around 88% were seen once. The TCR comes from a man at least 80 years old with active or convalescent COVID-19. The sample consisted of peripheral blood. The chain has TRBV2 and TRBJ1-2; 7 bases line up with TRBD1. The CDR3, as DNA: TGTGCCAGCAGTGCAGGGGGAAACTATGGCTACACCTTC. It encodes CASSAGGNYGYTF.